This TCR beta chain was identified during a study of blood T cell repertoires in COVID-19. Sequenced by immunoSEQ multiplex PCR; TCRdb stores in-frame clones only, minus some. The sample has fewer than 250,000 clones, 65% to 90% seen once. Germline values: CDR1 MDHEN, CDR2 SYDVKM. This CDR3 is 9 amino acids long. The germline V and J ends were trimmed by 5 bases and 11 bases, with 6 bases remaining between them. This TCR came from a woman in her forties or fifties with acute or convalescent COVID-19. The chain couples TRBV28 to TRBJ1-1; possible D gene TRBD1, 5 bases. The sequencing sample was made of peripheral blood. The CDR3 DNA reads TGTGCCAGCAGTCCAGGGGCTTTCTTT. It is translated as CASSPGAFF.